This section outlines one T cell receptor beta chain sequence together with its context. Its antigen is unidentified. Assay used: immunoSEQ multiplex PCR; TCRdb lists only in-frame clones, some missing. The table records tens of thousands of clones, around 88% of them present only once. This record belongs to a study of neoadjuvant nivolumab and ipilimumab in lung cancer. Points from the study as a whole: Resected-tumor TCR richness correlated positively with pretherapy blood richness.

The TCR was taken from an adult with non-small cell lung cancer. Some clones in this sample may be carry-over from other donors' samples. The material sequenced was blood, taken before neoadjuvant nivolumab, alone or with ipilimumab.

The CDR3 DNA follows: TGTGCCAGCAGTGTAGGGACAGGAGCTAACTATGGCTACACCTTC. Amino acids: CASSVGTGANYGYTF. The V call is TRBV6-1, the J call TRBJ1-2, with TRBD1 matching over 8 bases. The trim removed 4 bases at V and 0 bases at J, leaving 4 bases unmatched. CDR1 and CDR2 from the germline V gene are MNHNS and SASEGT. The CDR3 length is 15 residues.